This passage covers 15 T cell receptor beta chains from one sample sequenced in a study of cytomegalovirus exposure and HLA in healthy donors. The PCR made use of 60 Vbeta and 13 Jbeta primers. This table comes from immunoSEQ multiplex PCR, and its TCRdb copy is limited to in-frame clones, with some not included. The sample has approximately 150,000 clones, roughly 73% seen once. The sequencing sample was made of PBMCs. The receptors come from a female donor in good health and CMV-seronegative.

The CDR3 reads CSVGAGQGHEYF. The CDR3 bases are TGCAGCGTTGGGGCGGGACAGGGCCACGAGTACTTC. V gene TRBV29-1 combines with J gene TRBJ2-7; 9 bases align to TRBD1. The CDR3 has 12 amino acids. Germline loops: CDR1 SQVTM, CDR2 ANQGSEA. The trim removed 4 bases at V and 11 bases at J, leaving 9 bases unmatched.

This clone was seen a few times. The chain combines TRBV27 with TRBJ1-1; D is possibly TRBD1 (5 bases). Germline V lookup: CDR1 MNHEY, CDR2 SMNVEV (reference sequence). The V end was cut by 3 bases, the J end by 6 bases, with 11 bases between. The CDR3 is made up of 13 amino acids. Written as DNA, the CDR3 is TGTGCCAGCAGTTTCAACGGAGGGGCTGAAGCTTTCTTT. It encodes CASSFNGGAEAFF.

V gene TRBV7-6 combines with J gene TRBJ2-4; no definite D call. The length of the CDR3 is 15 residues. Germline CDR1 reads SGHVS; CDR2 reads FNYEAQ. With 1 base removed from V and 0 bases from J, the gap between germline ends came to 7 bases. CDR3 nucleotide sequence: TGTGCCAGCAGCTTAGGGGCAATAGCCAAAAACATTCAGTACTTC. This codes for CASSLGAIAKNIQYF.

This clone was found a few times. The chain couples TRBV6-1 to TRBJ1-5; D ambiguous. V lost 1 base, J lost 6 bases, and 13 bases lay in between. Germline V gene sequence: CDR1 MNHNS, CDR2 SASEGT. This CDR3 has 15 amino acids. The CDR3 bases are TGTGCCAGCAGTGAAGAGGCAGGAGGTATTCAGCCCCAGCATTTT. It is translated as CASSEEAGGIQPQHF.

For this clone: Other DNA sequences in the same sample also yield this CDR3. The gene calls are TRBV28 and TRBJ1-6; 9 bases fit TRBD1. CDR3 size: 16 residues. The V and J ends lost 7 bases and 6 bases, in that order; junction bases with no gene match: 10. Germline V lookup: CDR1 MDHEN, CDR2 SYDVKM. In DNA, the CDR3 is TGTGCCAGCACTAAAACAAGACAGGGGGTTAATTCACCCCTCCACTTT. It encodes CASTKTRQGVNSPLHF.

The chain is built from TRBV11-2 and TRBJ2-1, with 7 nucleotides matching TRBD2. Germline trimming cut 4 bases from V and 4 bases from J; bases unmatched to any gene: 7. The CDR3 length is 15 residues. The germline V gene has CDR1 SGHAT and CDR2 FQNNGV. CDR3 sequence (DNA): TGTGCCAGCAGCTCCCGGGCTAGCGGTTACAATGAGCAGTTCTTC. Protein product: CASSSRASGYNEQFF.

V usage is TRBV10-3 and J usage is TRBJ1-1, with D perhaps TRBD1 (5 bases). From germline, CDR1 is ENHRY and CDR2 SYGVKD. The V and J ends lost 10 bases and 1 base respectively, with 13 bases between them. The length of the CDR3 is 13 residues. The CDR3 DNA reads as TGTGCCACCCGCCTAGGACAGAACACTGAAGCTTTCTTT. Its protein product is CATRLGQNTEAFF.

The V gene is TRBV5-4, the J gene TRBJ1-2; TRBD1 is a possible D gene (6 bases). Germline CDR1 is SGHNT and CDR2 is YYREEE (reference sequence). The CDR3 is made up of 12 amino acids. Trimming removed 4 bases at V and 6 bases at J, with 10 bases between. DNA for the CDR3: TGTGCCAGCAGCCCAGGGGAACATGGCTACACCTTC. Residues: CASSPGEHGYTF.

The genes are TRBV10-3 and TRBJ1-3, with unresolved D. CDR1 ENHRY and CDR2 SYGVKD come from the germline V gene. The CDR3 sequence is 16 residues long. With 2 bases removed from V and 0 bases from J, the gap between germline ends came to 11 bases. CDR3 sequence (DNA): TGTGCCATCAGTGAGAGTGTAGATCCCTCTGGAAACACCATATATTTT. Amino acid sequence: CAISESVDPSGNTIYF.

This sequence joins TRBV27 and TRBJ2-3; TRBD2 is a possible D gene (6 bases). V shed 10 bases and J shed 4 bases, with 15 bases lying between them. The germline V gene encodes CDR1 MNHEY and CDR2 SMNVEV (reference sequence). The CDR3 is made up of 13 amino acids. Here the CDR3 reads CANTTAGSDTQYF. CDR3 DNA: TGTGCCAACACCACGGCGGGATCAGATACGCAGTATTTT.

V gene TRBV9 combines with J gene TRBJ1-1; D gene uncertain. CDR3 length equals 11 residues. The V end was cut by 3 bases, the J end by 4 bases, with 4 bases between. Germline CDR1 is SGDLS and CDR2 is YYNGEE. The CDR3 nucleotides are TGTGCCAGCAGCGCCCGCACTGAAGCTTTCTTT. Amino acids: CASSARTEAFF.

The rearrangement links TRBV7-8 to TRBJ2-3; 8 bases fit TRBD2. With V trimmed by 5 bases and J by 6 bases, 10 bases remained unmatched. The germline gives CDR1 SGHVS, CDR2 FQNEAQ. The CDR3 is 15 residues long. The CDR3 DNA sequence: TGTGCCAGCAGCGGGGGCGGCGGGAGGATCGATACGCAGTATTTT. Its protein product is CASSGGGGRIDTQYF.

This clone was picked up a small number of times. The genes are TRBV28 and TRBJ1-4; weak D call: TRBD1 (5 bases). CDR1 MDHEN and CDR2 SYDVKM come from the germline V gene. The CDR3 totals 13 residues. V lost 4 bases and J 7 bases, leaving 10 bases between the germline ends. The CDR3 nucleotides read TGTGCCAGCAGTTCAAGGGGCGTTGAAAAACTGTTTTTT. This sequence encodes CASSSRGVEKLFF.

The chain has TRBV14 and TRBJ1-3; perhaps TRBD1 as D (5 bases). The germline V gene has CDR1 SGHDN and CDR2 FVKESK. CDR3 length: 16 residues. V lost 1 base and J 0 bases, leaving 10 bases between the germline ends. CDR3 sequence: CASSQGLGGSGNTIYF. DNA for the CDR3: TGTGCCAGCAGCCAAGGTCTCGGGGGCTCTGGAAACACCATATATTTT.

The chain carries TRBV19 and TRBJ1-2; 7 bases map to TRBD1. From germline, CDR1 is LNHDA and CDR2 SQIVND (reference sequence). The V gene end was trimmed by 6 bases and the J gene end by 8 bases; junction bases not matched to a gene: 9. This CDR3 spans 13 amino acids. The CDR3, as DNA: TGTGCCAGTAGGGAACAGGGGTTGAGCGGCTACACCTTC. The encoded protein is CASREQGLSGYTF.